A single sample is the source of the 32 T cell receptor beta chains below, sequenced in a study of blood T cell repertoires in COVID-19. Assay used: immunoSEQ multiplex PCR; TCRdb lists only in-frame clones, some missing. The data show some 240,000 clones, over 80% seen once. What was sequenced was PBMCs or T cells enriched from blood (not recorded which). These receptors were taken from a woman in her thirties or forties who had been exposed to COVID-19.

CDR3 nucleotide sequence: TGTGCCAGCAGCCCAGGGGGACAGGGGGCGTCCTACGAGCAGTACTTC. Amino acid sequence: CASSPGGQGASYEQYF. J is TRBJ2-7 and V is TRBV7-2; 12 nucleotides agree with TRBD1. Germline assignment: CDR1 SGHTA and CDR2 FQGNSA. The CDR3 has 16 amino acids. V lost 5 bases and J lost 1; bases outside the gene matches: 6.

This chain links TRBV7-8 with TRBJ2-7; 9 nucleotides align to TRBD1. The germline CDR1 and CDR2 sequences are SGHVS and FQNEAQ. The CDR3 spans 15 residues. Trimming cost V 1 base and J 0 bases; bases outside gene matches: 1. CDR3 region: CASSLGQGDSYEQYV. CDR3 DNA sequence: TGTGCCAGCAGCTTAGGACAGGGGGACTCCTACGAGCAGTACGTC.

The J gene is TRBJ1-2, the V gene TRBV27; D remains ambiguous. V lost 5 bases and J 2 bases, leaving 6 bases between the germline ends. CDR3 size: 12 residues. CDR1 MNHEY and CDR2 SMNVEV come from the germline V gene (reference sequence). For the CDR3, the DNA is TGTGCCAGCAGTAACAACAACTATGGCTACACCTTC. It encodes CASSNNNYGYTF.

V is TRBV7-9 and J is TRBJ2-3, with a weak D call TRBD2 (6 bases). The CDR3 is 13 amino acids. Germline CDR1 reads SEHNR; CDR2 reads FQNEAQ (reference sequence). V lost 1 base, J lost 6 bases, and 8 bases lay in between. The CDR3 DNA sequence: TGTGCCAGCAGCTTAGGGCTAGCGGATACGCAGTATTTT. Encoded protein: CASSLGLADTQYF. The full variable domain, completed using reference TRBV7-9 and TRBJ2-3, is DTGVSQNPRHKITKRGQNVTFRCDPISEHNRLYWYRQTLGQGPEFLTYFQNEAQLEKSRLLSDRFSAERPKGSFSTLEIQRTEQGDSAMYLCASSLGLADTQYFGPGTRLTVL.

The chain carries TRBV7-2 and TRBJ2-3, with 9 positions matching TRBD2. The V gene end was trimmed by 5 bases and the J gene end by 4 bases; junction bases not matched to a gene: 7. The CDR3 contains 15 residues. Germline-derived CDR1 and CDR2 are SGHTA and FQGNSA. CDR3 region: CASSRSGSAPDTQYF. Here the CDR3 DNA reads TGTGCCAGCAGCCGTAGCGGGAGCGCGCCAGATACGCAGTATTTT.

V is TRBV7-8 and J is TRBJ1-5; 9 positions agree with TRBD1. The V gene end was trimmed by 6 bases and the J gene end by 4 bases; junction bases not matched to a gene: 7. Germline V gene sequence: CDR1 SGHVS, CDR2 FQNEAQ. The CDR3 runs to 15 residues. The CDR3, as DNA: TGTGCCAGCAGACAAGACAGGGGGGGGAATCAGCCCCAGCATTTT. It yields the protein CASRQDRGGNQPQHF.

This chain uses TRBV7-8 with TRBJ1-2; D unclear. V was cut by 1 base and J by 8 bases, with 5 bases left in between. This CDR3 has 11 residues. Germline V gives CDR1 SGHVS, CDR2 FQNEAQ. The CDR3 is CASSLGAGYTF. The CDR3 DNA reads as TGTGCCAGCAGCTTAGGGGCCGGCTACACCTTC.

The CDR3, as DNA: TGTGCCAGCAGCTTAACCGGAGCGGGAGCTCCCACCGGGGAGCTGTTTTTT. The encoded protein is CASSLTGAGAPTGELFF. The J gene is TRBJ2-2, the V gene TRBV7-3; 8 nucleotides align to TRBD2. The CDR3 totals 17 residues. Trimming took 0 bases from V and 4 from J; bases not matched to a gene: 7. Germline V gives CDR1 SGHTA, CDR2 FQGTGA.

V gene TRBV19 combines with J gene TRBJ2-2, with TRBD2 as a possible D gene (5 bases). There are 16 residues in the CDR3. Germline assignment: CDR1 LNHDA and CDR2 SQIVND (reference sequence). The V gene lost 6 bases and the J gene lost 2 bases, with 16 bases spanning the gap. As DNA, the CDR3 is TGTGCCAGTAGAGCGGTAGGGCAGCACAACACCGGGGAGCTGTTTTTT. Encoded protein: CASRAVGQHNTGELFF.

This sequence joins TRBV30 and TRBJ2-3; D unclear. The CDR3 totals 15 residues. Trimming pared 0 bases from V and 0 bases from J, leaving 10 bases between. CDR1 GTSNPN and CDR2 SVGIG come from the germline V gene (reference sequence). CDR3 sequence (DNA): TGTGCCTGGAGTGTGGCTAGTTTTAGCACAGATACGCAGTATTTT. Protein sequence: CAWSVASFSTDTQYF.

This clone was seen once. The gene calls are TRBV7-2 and TRBJ2-5; D is uncertain. The germline CDR1 and CDR2 sequences are SGHTA and FQGNSA. V was clipped by 4 bases and J by 5 bases, with 5 bases between them. The CDR3 extends over 11 amino acids. The CDR3 is CASSSGETQYF. The CDR3 region has the DNA TGTGCCAGCAGCTCCGGGGAGACCCAGTACTTC.

This chain joins TRBV27 and TRBJ2-5; the D gene is possibly TRBD1 (6 bases). CDR3 length equals 14 residues. V was pared by 1 base and J by 7 bases, with 13 bases between. The germline V gene encodes CDR1 MNHEY and CDR2 SMNVEV (reference sequence). CDR3 in amino acids: CASSLFLGARTQYF. The DNA of the CDR3 is TGTGCCAGCAGTTTATTTCTGGGGGCGCGGACCCAGTACTTC.

The gene calls are TRBV5-4 and TRBJ2-1; 9 bases align to TRBD1. This CDR3 is built from 16 residues. Trimming took 0 bases from V and 7 from J; bases not matched to a gene: 8. Looked up from germline, CDR1 is SGHNT and CDR2 is YYREEE (reference sequence). CDR3 loop: CASSLGGTGLINEQFF. The CDR3 coding sequence is TGTGCCAGCAGCTTGGGGGGGACAGGGTTGATAAATGAGCAGTTCTTC.

J is TRBJ1-2 and V is TRBV19; D may be TRBD1 (5 bases). CDR1 is LNHDA and CDR2 is SQIVND in the germline V gene (reference sequence). The CDR3 is made up of 12 amino acids. V was pared by 10 bases and J by 2 bases, with 11 bases between. The chain's CDR3 is CATVRTNYGYTF. DNA for the CDR3: TGTGCCACTGTTCGGACAAACTATGGCTACACCTTC.

V and J are TRBV5-1 and TRBJ2-1; D is possibly TRBD2 (6 bases). This CDR3 is built from 14 residues. Trimming removed 0 bases from V and 10 bases from J, with 14 bases in between. Germline V gives CDR1 SGHRS, CDR2 YFSETQ. The CDR3: CASSLAGAGREQFF. The CDR3 DNA sequence: TGCGCCAGCAGCTTGGCCGGGGCGGGGCGGGAGCAGTTCTTC.

V is TRBV9 and J is TRBJ1-2; D is possibly TRBD1 (6 bases). The germline V and J ends were trimmed by 4 bases and 0 bases, with 13 bases remaining between them. The germline CDR1 and CDR2 sequences are SGDLS and YYNGEE. There are 15 residues in the CDR3. The CDR3: CASSKIQGTNYGYTF. In DNA, the CDR3 is TGTGCCAGCAGCAAAATACAGGGCACTAACTATGGCTACACCTTC. Full variable domain (outside the CDR3, taken from reference TRBV9 and TRBJ1-2): DSGVTQTPKHLITATGQRVTLRCSPRSGDLSVYWYQQSLDQGLQFLIQYYNGEERAKGNILERFSAQQFPDLHSELNLSSLELGDSALYFCASSKIQGTNYGYTFGSGTRLTVV.

The V call is TRBV7-2, the J call TRBJ1-2; 8 bases are a match to TRBD1. From germline, CDR1 is SGHTA and CDR2 FQGNSA. This CDR3 has 15 amino acids. The junction had 7 bases not matched to a gene; V was cut back by 4 bases and J by 3 bases. The CDR3 nucleotides are TGTGCCAGCAGCTCACAATCAGGGGGCTACTATGGCTACACCTTC. Translated, it gives CASSSQSGGYYGYTF.

V gene TRBV28 combines with J gene TRBJ1-1, with D possibly being TRBD1 (6 bases). CDR1 MDHEN and CDR2 SYDVKM come from the germline V gene. The CDR3 extends over 15 amino acids. Trimming took 3 bases from V and 6 from J, leaving 17 bases between them. The CDR3 reads CASSFYQGYHSEAFF. The CDR3 nucleotides are TGTGCCAGCAGTTTCTACCAGGGGTATCACTCTGAAGCTTTCTTT.

This clone has a handful of counts. The chain employs TRBV5-4 and TRBJ1-2; D not certain. Germline CDR1 SGHNT, CDR2 YYREEE (reference sequence). V was clipped by 0 bases and J by 4 bases, with 7 bases between them. This CDR3 comprises 13 residues. The CDR3 sequence: CASSLDAVYGYTF. The CDR3, as DNA: TGTGCCAGCAGCTTGGATGCGGTCTATGGCTACACCTTC.

Only one count was recorded for this clone. The chain is built from TRBV3-1 (or the pseudogene TRBV3-2) and TRBJ2-4, with TRBD2 identical over 12 bases. The germline gives CDR1 LGHDT, CDR2 YNNKEL (reference sequence). This CDR3 contains 17 residues. After removal of 5 bases from V and 1 base from J, the junction contained 6 bases not matched to a gene. Written as DNA, the CDR3 is TGTGCCAGCAGCACCAGGACTAGCGGGGTGGCCAAAAACATTCAGTACTTC. It yields the protein CASSTRTSGVAKNIQYF.

This clone was detected only once. This chain connects TRBV5-4 to TRBJ1-2; a weak D match, TRBD1 (5 bases). Germline CDR1 is SGHNT and CDR2 is YYREEE (reference sequence). The CDR3 contains 14 residues. With 5 bases removed from V and 8 bases from J, the gap between germline ends came to 19 bases. Written as DNA, the CDR3 is TGTGCCAGCAGTAATTACCAGGGTACTCACGGCTACACCTTC. Its protein product is CASSNYQGTHGYTF.

The V gene is TRBV28, the J gene TRBJ2-1; D gene uncertain. The V gene's germline CDR1 is MDHEN and CDR2 SYDVKM. The CDR3 consists of 13 residues. The germline V and J ends were trimmed by 8 bases and 2 bases, with 10 bases remaining between them. The chain's CDR3 is CASRTGTYNEQFF. In nucleotides, the CDR3 is TGTGCCAGCCGAACGGGTACCTACAATGAGCAGTTCTTC.

The chain carries TRBV6-5 and TRBJ2-7, with D perhaps matching TRBD2 (5 bases). Trimming shortened V by 4 bases and J by 4 bases, and 17 bases separated the two germline ends. The CDR3 has 15 amino acids. Germline values: CDR1 MNHEY, CDR2 SVGAGI. The CDR3 coding sequence is TGTGCCAGCAGTTCCGGGCCTATCGGCGGGTACGAGCAGTACTTC. This translates into CASSSGPIGGYEQYF.

The genes are TRBV27 and TRBJ2-1, with D tentatively TRBD2 (6 bases). This CDR3 is built from 16 residues. V was clipped by 5 bases and J by 0 bases, with 14 bases between them. CDR1 and CDR2 from the germline V gene are MNHEY and SMNVEV (reference sequence). The CDR3 nucleotides read TGTGCCAGCAGTCCCTTGGGACTTAGCTCCTACAATGAGCAGTTCTTC. Its protein product is CASSPLGLSSYNEQFF.

The V gene is TRBV6-5, the J gene TRBJ2-7; maybe TRBD1 (6 bases). The CDR3 is made up of 12 amino acids. The ends were cut back, 5 bases at V and 6 bases at J, with 11 bases in the middle. Germline V gene sequence: CDR1 MNHEY, CDR2 SVGAGI. The CDR3 coding sequence is TGTGCCAGCAGTACACAGGGCGGCGAGCAGTACTTC. This sequence encodes CASSTQGGEQYF.

The V and J genes are TRBV15 and TRBJ1-1; D not certain. This CDR3 has 13 residues. In germline, CDR1 is LNHNV, CDR2 YYDKDF (reference sequence). V was clipped by 8 bases and J by 4 bases, with 14 bases between them. The CDR3 loop reads CATSGRRGTEAFF. The CDR3 coding sequence is TGTGCCACCTCTGGACGTCGGGGCACTGAAGCTTTCTTT.

This chain links TRBV6-7 with TRBJ2-4, with 9 bases matching TRBD1. TRBV6-7 counts as an open reading frame of uncertain function. The CDR3 is made up of 19 amino acids. Unmatched junction bases numbered 19, after V lost 10 bases and J lost 0 bases. CDR3 in DNA: TGTGCCAACCGGGGACAGGGAGTGGGGCCTGGATTAGCCAAAAACATTCAGTACTTC. Its protein product is CANRGQGVGPGLAKNIQYF.

About this clone: Relative to the germline gene, one junction end is altered; a read error may explain this. Other nucleotide sequences from this sample produce the same CDR3. This chain joins TRBV5-1 and TRBJ1-2; a possible D gene is TRBD1 (5 bases). Per the germline V gene, CDR1 is SGHRS and CDR2 is YFSETQ. This CDR3 has 15 residues. The CDR3 is CASSLAGTANYGYTF. The CDR3, as DNA: TGTGCCAGCAGCTTAGCCGGGACTGCTAACTATGGCTACACCTTC.

V is TRBV19 and J is TRBJ1-6; D is uncertain. The CDR3 extends over 14 amino acids. Trimming took 2 bases from V and 7 from J, leaving 9 bases between them. In germline, CDR1 is LNHDA, CDR2 SQIVND (reference sequence). CDR3 coding DNA: TGTGCCAGTAGTATAACGGGAGCGAATTCACCCCTCCACTTT. Translation: CASSITGANSPLHF.

This chain links TRBV18 with TRBJ2-1; 8 positions agree with TRBD2. CDR3 size: 17 residues. Trimming removed 8 bases from V and 9 bases from J; junction bases left unmatched: 21. From germline, CDR1 is KGHSH and CDR2 LQKENI. The CDR3 DNA follows: TGTGCCAGCACGACCACCGGGGGGGGCCAGTACAAGAGTGAGCAGTTCTTC. Protein sequence: CASTTTGGGQYKSEQFF.

The genes are TRBV6-5 and TRBJ2-1; D not certain. CDR3 length: 15 residues. The V gene lost 7 bases and the J gene lost 5 bases, with 18 bases spanning the gap. The germline gives CDR1 MNHEY, CDR2 SVGAGI. CDR3 residues: CASKRETHPNNEQFF. The CDR3 coding sequence is TGTGCCAGCAAGAGAGAGACACATCCGAACAATGAGCAGTTCTTC.

This chain joins TRBV5-5 and TRBJ2-7, with D perhaps TRBD1 (5 bases). This CDR3 contains 14 residues. The V end lost 4 bases, the J end lost 5 bases, and 16 bases lay between the germline ends. From germline, CDR1 is SGHKS and CDR2 YYEKEE (reference sequence). The CDR3 region has the DNA TGTGCCAGCAGCCCCCGCAGCATGGGGCACGAGCAGTACGTC. The encoded protein is CASSPRSMGHEQYV.